Below are 6 T cell receptor beta chains sequenced from a single sample in a study of cytomegalovirus exposure and HLA in healthy donors. The PCR made use of 60 Vbeta and 13 Jbeta primers. Profiling relied on immunoSEQ multiplex PCR, and the TCRdb table lists in-frame clones only, not all of them. The sample holds about 160,000 clones, 86% seen once. Specimen: PBMCs. The source is a woman aged 18 to 35 in good health and CMV-seronegative.

The rearrangement links TRBV28 to TRBJ1-2; the D gene is possibly TRBD1 (6 bases). Germline assignment: CDR1 MDHEN and CDR2 SYDVKM. The CDR3 runs to 15 residues. Trimming took 6 bases from V and 0 from J, leaving 14 bases between them. The DNA of the CDR3 is TGTGCCAGCAGCTACCCCAGGGGCACTAACTATGGCTACACCTTC. Protein sequence: CASSYPRGTNYGYTF.

This chain uses TRBV9 with TRBJ1-2; tentative D call: TRBD1 (5 bases). The CDR3 contains 14 residues. CDR1 is SGDLS and CDR2 is YYNGEE in the germline V gene. The V gene lost 0 bases and the J gene lost 0 bases, with 6 bases spanning the gap. As DNA, the CDR3 is TGTGCCAGCAGCGTAGCGGACACTAACTATGGCTACACCTTC. Protein sequence: CASSVADTNYGYTF.

The V gene is TRBV19, the J gene TRBJ2-1; 7 nucleotides agree with TRBD1. The trim removed 6 bases at V and 8 bases at J, leaving 13 bases unmatched. The CDR3 has 15 residues. Germline loops: CDR1 LNHDA, CDR2 SQIVND (reference sequence). CDR3 DNA sequence: TGTGCCAGTAGAGAGACAGGGAAAAGTAGGGATGAGCAGTTCTTC. Protein product: CASRETGKSRDEQFF.

This clone has a handful of counts. The chain links TRBV4-2 to TRBJ2-5; D is ambiguous. This CDR3 is 16 amino acids long. V lost 3 bases, J lost 2 bases, and 16 bases lay in between. Germline values: CDR1 LGHNA, CDR2 YNFKEQ. The CDR3 sequence: CASSHPSGSVQETQYF. CDR3 DNA: TGTGCCAGCAGCCACCCCTCCGGCAGCGTACAAGAGACCCAGTACTTC.

In DNA, the CDR3 is TGCGCCAGCAGCCAAGGGCCTAGCGGGAGTTACGAGCAGTACTTC. Translating it yields CASSQGPSGSYEQYF. V is TRBV4-1 and J is TRBJ2-7; 10 bases match TRBD2. Germline values: CDR1 MGHRA, CDR2 YSYEKL. The CDR3 length is 15 residues. With 1 base clipped from V and 4 bases from J, the junction kept 4 bases outside the gene matches.

This clone was recorded only once. The chain is built from TRBV7-9 and TRBJ2-5; D is unclear. This CDR3 is built from 13 residues. Trimming stripped 1 base from V and 3 bases from J, with 6 bases between. Germline V CDR1 and CDR2: SEHNR, FQNEAQ (reference sequence). The CDR3, as DNA: TGTGCCAGCAGCTTAGACAGAGAAGAGACCCAGTACTTC. This translates into CASSLDREETQYF.